A single sample gave rise to the 21 T cell receptor beta chains below, sequenced in a study of blood T cell repertoires in COVID-19. TCRdb keeps only in-frame clones here, not all; method: immunoSEQ multiplex PCR. Of 50,000 or so clones listed, roughly nine tenths are singletons. What was sequenced was peripheral blood. These receptors were collected from a man between 65 and 85 years old with active COVID-19.

The CDR3 region is CSFTGGEGEKLFF. Written as DNA, the CDR3 is TGCAGCTTTACAGGGGGCGAGGGTGAAAAACTGTTTTTT. V gene TRBV29-1 combines with J gene TRBJ1-4; TRBD1 aligns across 9 bases. Germline values: CDR1 SQVTM, CDR2 ANQGSEA. J lost 7 bases, V lost 8 bases, and 8 bases had no gene match. The CDR3 extends over 13 amino acids.

In this sample, this clone turned up a few times. The chain recombines TRBV29-1 with TRBJ1-1; 8 nucleotides agree with TRBD1. V shed 5 bases and J 4 bases; nucleotides not matched to a gene: 3. The CDR3 totals 12 residues. Germline assignment: CDR1 SQVTM and CDR2 ANQGSEA. This CDR3 reads CSVYGQGTEAFF. DNA for the CDR3: TGCAGCGTTTATGGACAGGGCACTGAAGCTTTCTTT.

The chain employs TRBV7-9 and TRBJ2-5, with TRBD2 matching 9 bases. The junction had 8 bases not matched to a gene; V was cut back by 2 bases and J by 10 bases. Per germline, CDR1 SEHNR and CDR2 FQNEAQ (reference sequence). This CDR3 has 14 residues. This CDR3 is CASSLSGLAGFQYF. In nucleotides, the CDR3 is TGTGCCAGCAGCTTATCAGGTCTAGCGGGGTTCCAGTACTTC.

The V call is TRBV14, the J call TRBJ1-6; maybe TRBD1 (5 bases). CDR1 is SGHDN and CDR2 is FVKESK in the germline V gene. The CDR3 length is 16 residues. Trimming took 3 bases from V and 7 from J, leaving 16 bases between them. The CDR3 spells CASSHGGTYRNSPLHF. The CDR3 region has the DNA TGTGCCAGCAGCCATGGGGGGACCTATCGGAATTCACCCCTCCACTTT.

The chain has TRBV4-2 and TRBJ2-1; 9 positions agree with TRBD1. Losses at the gene ends were 1 base for V and 6 bases for J; bases not matched to a gene: 4. This CDR3 is 15 amino acids long. Germline V CDR1 and CDR2: LGHNA, YNFKEQ. The CDR3 bases are TGTGCCAGCAGCCAAGGGGACAGGGTCGGCAATGAGCAGTTCTTC. Translated, it gives CASSQGDRVGNEQFF.

The chain links TRBV30 to TRBJ1-5, with D hard to call. Germline lookup yields CDR1 GTSNPN and CDR2 SVGIG (reference sequence). Trimming took 0 bases from V and 3 from J, leaving 9 bases between them. CDR3 size: 14 residues. CDR3 in amino acids: CAWSVGGFNQPQHF. CDR3 coding DNA: TGTGCCTGGAGTGTAGGCGGATTCAATCAGCCCCAGCATTTT.

V usage is TRBV7-8 and J usage is TRBJ2-7; possibly TRBD1 for D (6 bases). V lost 5 bases and J lost 0, with 23 bases in between. This CDR3 region has 18 residues. CDR1 and CDR2 (germline): SGHVS, FQNEAQ. The CDR3 is CASSQKGGALGVSYEQYF. The DNA for the CDR3 is TGTGCCAGCAGCCAAAAAGGGGGAGCGTTGGGGGTCTCCTACGAGCAGTACTTC.

The chain recombines TRBV5-6 with TRBJ2-3; TRBD1 matches at 10 bases. The germline gives CDR1 SGHDT, CDR2 YYEEEE. The V and J ends lost 2 bases and 5 bases, in that order; junction bases with no gene match: 8. The CDR3 extends over 16 amino acids. This CDR3 is CASSFGTGAIGDTQYF. Here the CDR3 DNA reads TGTGCCAGCAGCTTCGGGACAGGGGCGATAGGAGATACGCAGTATTTT.

This chain uses TRBV5-1 with TRBJ2-5; 9 positions match TRBD2. Looked up from germline, CDR1 is SGHRS and CDR2 is YFSETQ. The CDR3 length is 14 residues. The trim removed 5 bases at V and 4 bases at J, leaving 6 bases unmatched. CDR3 in DNA: TGCGCCAGCAGGCGTAGCGGGGGTGGAGAGACCCAGTACTTC. Translation: CASRRSGGGETQYF.

The J gene is TRBJ2-5, the V gene TRBV7-2; D is undetermined. CDR3 length: 14 residues. The germline gives CDR1 SGHTA, CDR2 FQGNSA. Trimming pared 4 bases from V and 1 base from J, leaving 10 bases between. The CDR3 here is CASSSSRFQETQYF. The CDR3 region has the DNA TGTGCCAGCAGCTCCTCGAGGTTCCAAGAGACCCAGTACTTC.

J is TRBJ2-7 and V is TRBV21-1; the DNA was not used to check the table's D call, TRBD2. TRBV21-1 is termed a pseudogene. The CDR3 extends over 16 amino acids. The CDR3 nucleotides read TGTGCCAGCAGCAAAGGAAGGGTGGGAGGGGGTGACGAGCAGTACTTC. Protein product: CASSKGRVGGGDEQYF.

The chain carries TRBV29-1 and TRBJ1-4; TRBD1 matches at 7 bases. V lost 4 bases to trimming and J lost 6 bases; unmatched junction nucleotides: 5. The CDR3 loop spans 13 amino acids. Germline values: CDR1 SQVTM, CDR2 ANQGSEA. The CDR3 spells CSVATGSDEKLFF. DNA for the CDR3: TGCAGCGTTGCGACAGGGTCGGATGAAAAACTGTTTTTT.

The chain links TRBV4-2 to TRBJ1-3, with TRBD1 matching over 7 bases. Trimming took 1 base from V and 4 from J; bases not matched to a gene: 10. This CDR3 spans 17 amino acids. The germline V gene has CDR1 LGHNA and CDR2 YNFKEQ. The DNA for the CDR3 is TGTGCCAGCAGCCAAGTAGGAGGGGGCGATCTCGGAAACACCATATATTTT. Translated: CASSQVGGGDLGNTIYF.

This chain joins TRBV30 and TRBJ2-5; 12 bases line up with TRBD2. CDR1 GTSNPN and CDR2 SVGIG come from the germline V gene (reference sequence). This CDR3 is 15 amino acids long. With 3 bases clipped from V and 5 bases from J, the junction kept 7 bases outside the gene matches. Here the CDR3 reads CAWSALAGGRETQYF. Here the CDR3 DNA reads TGTGCCTGGAGCGCCCTAGCGGGGGGGCGGGAGACCCAGTACTTC.

CDR3 residues: CASSSLTGGEQYF. The DNA for the CDR3 is TGTGCCAGCAGCTCTCTGACGGGGGGTGAGCAGTACTTC. The rearrangement joins TRBV11-2 to TRBJ2-7; 7 bases map to TRBD2. Trimming took 4 bases from V and 7 from J; bases not matched to a gene: 7. The CDR3 extends over 13 amino acids. The germline V gene encodes CDR1 SGHAT and CDR2 FQNNGV.

The chain uses TRBV7-9 and TRBJ2-3, with 13 bases identical to TRBD2. The V gene's germline CDR1 is SEHNR and CDR2 FQNEAQ (reference sequence). The CDR3 length is 18 residues. V lost 5 bases, J lost 1 base, and 9 bases stayed unmatched. CDR3 residues: CASSPGTSGVLGTDTQYF. In nucleotides, the CDR3 is TGTGCCAGCAGCCCCGGGACTAGCGGGGTTTTGGGCACAGATACGCAGTATTTT.

The CDR3, as DNA: TGTGCCAGCAGCCAAGAGACAGGGAAGGACATTCAGTACTTC. Residues: CASSQETGKDIQYF. V and J are TRBV4-2 and TRBJ2-4; 7 bases are shared with TRBD1. The CDR3 runs 14 residues. Germline trimming cut 0 bases from V and 8 bases from J; bases unmatched to any gene: 4. Germline loops: CDR1 LGHNA, CDR2 YNFKEQ.

The J gene is TRBJ2-1, the V gene TRBV2; 12 positions match TRBD2. Per germline, CDR1 SNHLY and CDR2 FYNNEI. This CDR3 is built from 14 residues. V lost 6 bases and J lost 9; bases outside the gene matches: 6. CDR3 amino acids: CASSETSGGGEQFF. The DNA of the CDR3 is TGTGCCAGCAGCGAGACTAGCGGGGGAGGTGAGCAGTTCTTC.

Remarks on this clone: This sample also contains other DNA sequences that code for the same CDR3. The genes are TRBV7-9 and TRBJ1-2; no firm D call. CDR1 is SEHNR and CDR2 is FQNEAQ in the germline V gene (reference sequence). The CDR3 consists of 14 residues. V dropped 3 bases and J dropped 0 bases, with 8 bases sitting between them. The CDR3 bases are TGTGCCAGCAGCTTGACAACATCTAACTATGGCTACACCTTC. It encodes CASSLTTSNYGYTF. The whole variable domain, filled in from reference TRBV7-9 and TRBJ1-2, reads DTGVSQNPRHKITKRGQNVTFRCDPISEHNRLYWYRQTLGQGPEFLTYFQNEAQLEKSRLLSDRFSAERPKGSFSTLEIQRTEQGDSAMYLCASSLTTSNYGYTFGSGTRLTVV.

V gene TRBV7-9 combines with J gene TRBJ2-3; 10 bases are shared with TRBD2. J gave up 5 bases and V 5 bases, and 10 bases lay outside the gene matches. Germline V gives CDR1 SEHNR, CDR2 FQNEAQ (reference sequence). The CDR3 consists of 16 residues. The CDR3 DNA reads TGTGCCAGCAGCCTCAGAAGCGGGGGGGCATTAGATACGCAGTATTTT. This gives the protein CASSLRSGGALDTQYF.

The CDR3 coding sequence is TGTGCCAGCAGCTTAGGGACAGGGGGCAGCTACGAGCAGTACTTC. Translated, it gives CASSLGTGGSYEQYF. The chain combines TRBV7-2 with TRBJ2-7, with TRBD1 identical over 11 bases. CDR1 is SGHTA, CDR2 FQGNSA, per germline. Trimming cost V 1 base and J 3 bases; bases outside gene matches: 2. The CDR3 is made up of 15 amino acids.